What follows is one T cell receptor (beta chain) and its context. The germline V and J ends were trimmed by 1 base and 5 bases, with 9 bases remaining between them. The CDR3 spans 13 residues. Per germline, CDR1 SGDLS and CDR2 YYNGEE. Authors' methods: Scientists estimated how many nucleated cells there were by amplifying reference gene primers. Profiling relied on immunoSEQ multiplex PCR, and the TCRdb table lists in-frame clones only, not all of them. The V and J calls and clone size were taken over from that table, and D and trimming were inferred from the DNA. The sample records over 90,000 clones, 82% being singletons. The data belong to a study of blood T cell repertoires in COVID-19. Study background: COVID-19 samples, acute and convalescent, were from the United States, Italy and Spain. PBMCs, B-cell-depleted T cells, or T cells were the source of the cDNA or gDNA that made up the material.

The chain combines TRBV9 with TRBJ1-2, with D unclear. This TCR derives from a man aged 45-65 years with active or convalescent COVID-19. The sequencing input was peripheral blood. This CDR3 is CASSVSEEYGYTF. The CDR3 DNA follows: TGTGCCAGCAGCGTATCTGAAGAGTATGGCTACACCTTC.